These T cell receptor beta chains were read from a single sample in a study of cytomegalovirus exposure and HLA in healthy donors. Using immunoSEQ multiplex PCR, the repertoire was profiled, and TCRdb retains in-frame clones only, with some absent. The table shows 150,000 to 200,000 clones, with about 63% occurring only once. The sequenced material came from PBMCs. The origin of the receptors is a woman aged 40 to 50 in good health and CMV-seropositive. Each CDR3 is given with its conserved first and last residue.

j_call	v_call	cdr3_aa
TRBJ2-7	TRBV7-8	CASSLEDRSSEQYF
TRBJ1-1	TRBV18	CASSLLPVGQGATEAFF
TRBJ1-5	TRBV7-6	CASSRAGSNQPQHF
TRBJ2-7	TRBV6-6	CASNLAGGLYEQYF
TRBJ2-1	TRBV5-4	CASSTSGTSGANEQFF
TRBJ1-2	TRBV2	CASSLGQANYGYTF
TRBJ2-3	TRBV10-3	CAISFSPSGGADTQYF
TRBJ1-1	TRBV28	CASSLRQAKAFF
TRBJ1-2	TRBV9	CASSLSTNLYGYTF
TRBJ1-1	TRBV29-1	CSVHRQGMNTEAFF
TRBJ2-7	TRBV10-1	CASSSRYTSSYEQYF
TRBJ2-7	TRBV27	CASSFNRNSYEQYF
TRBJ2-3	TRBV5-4	CASSQGLAADTQYF
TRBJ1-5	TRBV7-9	CASSFSGTDPPQHF
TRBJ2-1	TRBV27	CASSLAGGSEQFF
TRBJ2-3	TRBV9	CASSDHRDTSTDTQYF
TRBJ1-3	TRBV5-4	CASSFGDSGNTIYF
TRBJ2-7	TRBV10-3	CAINYRDRGEQYF
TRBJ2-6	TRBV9	CASSVGSSGANVLTF
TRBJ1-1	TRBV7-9	CASSESTGTEAFF
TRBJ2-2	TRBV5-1	CASSLAMDSQTGELFF
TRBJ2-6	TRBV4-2	CASSARQGALSGANVLTF
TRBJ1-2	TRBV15	CATSLTGGFGYTF
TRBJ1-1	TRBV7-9	CASSYLQSEAFF
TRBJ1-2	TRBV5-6	CASSKQGYGYGYPF
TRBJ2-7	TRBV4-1	CASSQVAGSYEQYF
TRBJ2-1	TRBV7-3	CASSSTGANNEQFF
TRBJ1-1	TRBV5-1	CASSGEGRTEAFF
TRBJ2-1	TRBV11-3	CASSSLASSSYNEQFF
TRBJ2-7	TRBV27	CASSPSGAPYEQYF
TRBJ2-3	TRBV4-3	CASSQDWGQGGTDTQYF
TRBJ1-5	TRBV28	CASRDSLNQPQHF
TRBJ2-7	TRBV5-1	CASSLGRAGGSYEQYF
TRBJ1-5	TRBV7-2	CASSLVVQGGQPQHF
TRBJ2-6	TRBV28	CASSLGAGISGANVLTF
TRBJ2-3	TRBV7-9	CASSHRGEADTQYF
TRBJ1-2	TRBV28	CASSAPRQGGYTF
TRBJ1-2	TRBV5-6	CASSLDRQDGGLYGYTF
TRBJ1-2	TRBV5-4	CASSLEGPYGYPF
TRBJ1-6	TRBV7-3	CASSSGQGVSPLHF
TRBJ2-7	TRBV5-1	CASSSDSDEQYF
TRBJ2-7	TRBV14	CASSLLAGSYEQYF
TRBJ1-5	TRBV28	CASRGPRDNQPQHF
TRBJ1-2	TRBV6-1	CASSESEFWGLIANYGYTF
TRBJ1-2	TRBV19	CASMGGGFLDNYGYPF
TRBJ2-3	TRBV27	CASSLIPLGGKDTQYF
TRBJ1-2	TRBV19	CASKQTGLDGYTF
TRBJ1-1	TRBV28	CASRFDRRGTEAFF
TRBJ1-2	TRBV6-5	CASSLNLGGNYGYTF
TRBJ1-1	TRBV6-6	CATTGGWGTEAFF
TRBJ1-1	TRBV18	CASSPTQGAEASF
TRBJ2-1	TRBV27	CASSLGGGRVGNEQFF
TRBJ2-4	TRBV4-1	CASSQGWQGLYIQYF
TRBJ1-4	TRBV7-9	CASSLRESYEKLFF
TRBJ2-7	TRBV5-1	CASSLSLTGGLNEQYF
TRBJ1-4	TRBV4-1	CASSQGQGAHEKLFF
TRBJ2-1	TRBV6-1	CASSDRQGPYNEQFF
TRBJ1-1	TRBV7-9	CASSSQGATTEAFF
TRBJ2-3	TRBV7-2	CASSRLADSTDTQYF